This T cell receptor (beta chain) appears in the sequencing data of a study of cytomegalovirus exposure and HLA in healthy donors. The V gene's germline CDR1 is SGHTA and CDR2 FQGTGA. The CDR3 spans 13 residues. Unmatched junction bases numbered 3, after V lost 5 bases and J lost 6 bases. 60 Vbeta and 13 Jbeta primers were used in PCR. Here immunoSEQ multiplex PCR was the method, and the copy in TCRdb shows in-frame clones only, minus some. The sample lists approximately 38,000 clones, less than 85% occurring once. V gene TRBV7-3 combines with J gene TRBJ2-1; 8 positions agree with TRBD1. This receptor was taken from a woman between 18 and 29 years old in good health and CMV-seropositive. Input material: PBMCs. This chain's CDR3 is CASSADRANEQFF. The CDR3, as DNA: TGTGCCAGCAGCGCGGACAGGGCCAATGAGCAGTTCTTC.